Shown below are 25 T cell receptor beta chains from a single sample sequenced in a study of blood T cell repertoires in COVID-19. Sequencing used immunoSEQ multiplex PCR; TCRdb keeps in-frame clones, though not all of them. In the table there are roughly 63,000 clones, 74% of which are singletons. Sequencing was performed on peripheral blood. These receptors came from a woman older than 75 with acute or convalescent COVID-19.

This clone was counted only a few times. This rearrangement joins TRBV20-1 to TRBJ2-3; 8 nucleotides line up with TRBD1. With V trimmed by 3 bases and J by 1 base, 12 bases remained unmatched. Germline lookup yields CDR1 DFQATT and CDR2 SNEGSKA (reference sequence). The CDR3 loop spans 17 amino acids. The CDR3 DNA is TGCAGTGCTAGTTTCGACAGGGGTTCATTTGGCACAGATACGCAGTATTTT. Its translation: CSASFDRGSFGTDTQYF.

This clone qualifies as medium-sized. The CDR3 protein is CASSFSLIPRTTNEKLFF. The CDR3 bases are TGTGCCAGCAGCTTCTCCCTCATCCCCAGAACAACTAATGAAAAACTGTTTTTT. The J gene is TRBJ1-4, the V gene TRBV11-3; D gene uncertain. This CDR3 contains 18 residues. CDR1 is SGHNT and CDR2 is YENEEA in the germline V gene. Trimming pared 3 bases from V and 0 bases from J, leaving 17 bases between.

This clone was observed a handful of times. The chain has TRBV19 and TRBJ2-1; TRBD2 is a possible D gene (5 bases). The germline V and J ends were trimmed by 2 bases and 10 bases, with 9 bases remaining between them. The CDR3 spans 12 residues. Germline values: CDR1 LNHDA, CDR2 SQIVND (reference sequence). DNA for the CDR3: TGTGCCAGTAGTATATCTCGAGGGGAGCAGTTCTTC. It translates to CASSISRGEQFF.

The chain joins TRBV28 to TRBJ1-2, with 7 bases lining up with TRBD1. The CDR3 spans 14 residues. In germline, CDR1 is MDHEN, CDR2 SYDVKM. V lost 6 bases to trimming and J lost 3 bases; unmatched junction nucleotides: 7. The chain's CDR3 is CASRTGLDDYGYTF. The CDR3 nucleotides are TGTGCCAGCAGGACAGGGTTAGATGACTATGGCTACACCTTC.

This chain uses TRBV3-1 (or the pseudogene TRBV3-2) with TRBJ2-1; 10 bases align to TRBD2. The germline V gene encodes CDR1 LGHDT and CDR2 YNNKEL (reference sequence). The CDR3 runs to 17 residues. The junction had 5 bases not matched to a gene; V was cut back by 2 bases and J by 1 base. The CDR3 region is CASSQSSGSGSYNEQFF. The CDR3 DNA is TGTGCCAGCAGCCAATCTAGCGGGAGTGGGTCCTACAATGAGCAGTTCTTC.

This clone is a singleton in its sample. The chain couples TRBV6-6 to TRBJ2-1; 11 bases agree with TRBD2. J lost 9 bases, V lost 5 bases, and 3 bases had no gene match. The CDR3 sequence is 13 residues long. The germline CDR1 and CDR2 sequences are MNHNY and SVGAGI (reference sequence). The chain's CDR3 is CASSKLAGAEQFF. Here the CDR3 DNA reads TGTGCCAGCAGTAAACTAGCGGGAGCTGAGCAGTTCTTC.

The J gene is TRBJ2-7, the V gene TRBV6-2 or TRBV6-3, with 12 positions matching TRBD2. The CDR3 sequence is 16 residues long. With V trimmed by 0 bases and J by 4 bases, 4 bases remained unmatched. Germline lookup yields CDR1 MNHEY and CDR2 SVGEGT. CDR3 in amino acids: CASSYSTSGSWYEQYF. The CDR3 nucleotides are TGTGCCAGCAGTTACTCGACTAGCGGGAGTTGGTACGAGCAGTACTTC.

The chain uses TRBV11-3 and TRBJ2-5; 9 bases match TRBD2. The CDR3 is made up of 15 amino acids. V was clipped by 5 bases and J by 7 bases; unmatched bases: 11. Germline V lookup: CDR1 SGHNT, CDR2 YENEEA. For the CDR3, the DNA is TGTGCCAGCAGCCGGCGGGTAGCGGGAGAGGGGACCCAGTACTTC. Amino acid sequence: CASSRRVAGEGTQYF.

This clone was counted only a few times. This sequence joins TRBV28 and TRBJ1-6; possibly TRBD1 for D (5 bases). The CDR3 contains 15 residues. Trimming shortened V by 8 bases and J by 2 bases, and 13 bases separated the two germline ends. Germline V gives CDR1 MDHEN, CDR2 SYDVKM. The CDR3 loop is CASLGEGPYNSPLHF. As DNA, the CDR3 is TGTGCCAGCCTGGGGGAGGGCCCCTATAATTCACCCCTCCACTTT.

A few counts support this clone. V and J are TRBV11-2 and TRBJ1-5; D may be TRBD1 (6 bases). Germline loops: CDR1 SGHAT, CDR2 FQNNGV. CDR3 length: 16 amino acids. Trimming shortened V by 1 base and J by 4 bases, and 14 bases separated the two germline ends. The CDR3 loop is CASSLGVATGNQPQHF. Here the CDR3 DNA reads TGTGCCAGCAGCTTAGGAGTGGCCACAGGGAATCAGCCCCAGCATTTT.

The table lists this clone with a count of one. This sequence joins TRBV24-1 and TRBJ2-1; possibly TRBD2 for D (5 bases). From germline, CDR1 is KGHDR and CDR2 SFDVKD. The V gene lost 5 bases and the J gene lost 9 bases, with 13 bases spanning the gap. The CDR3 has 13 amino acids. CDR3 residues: CATSAIRAGEQFF. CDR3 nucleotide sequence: TGTGCCACCAGTGCGATTCGGGCGGGTGAGCAGTTCTTC.

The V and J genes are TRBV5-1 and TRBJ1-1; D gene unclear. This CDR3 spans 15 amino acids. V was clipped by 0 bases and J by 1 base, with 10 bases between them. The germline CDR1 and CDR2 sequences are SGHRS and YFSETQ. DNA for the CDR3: TGCGCCAGCAGCTTGGTCGGCAGCGAGAACACTGAAGCTTTCTTT. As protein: CASSLVGSENTEAFF.

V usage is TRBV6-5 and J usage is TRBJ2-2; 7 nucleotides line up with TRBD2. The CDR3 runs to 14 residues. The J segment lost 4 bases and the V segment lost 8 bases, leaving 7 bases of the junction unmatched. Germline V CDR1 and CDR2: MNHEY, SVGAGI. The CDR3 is CASEGGASTGELFF. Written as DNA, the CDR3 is TGTGCCAGCGAGGGAGGGGCCTCCACCGGGGAGCTGTTTTTT.

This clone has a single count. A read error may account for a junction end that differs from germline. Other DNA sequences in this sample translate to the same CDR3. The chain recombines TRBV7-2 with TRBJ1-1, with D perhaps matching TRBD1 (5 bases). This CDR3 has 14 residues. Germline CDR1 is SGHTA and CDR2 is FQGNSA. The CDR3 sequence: CASSRPQGNTEAFF. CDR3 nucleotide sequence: TGTGCCAGCAGTCGCCCCCAGGGTAACACTGAAGCCTTCTTT. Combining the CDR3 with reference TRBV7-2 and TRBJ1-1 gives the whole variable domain GAGVSQSPSNKVTEKGKDVELRCDPISGHTALYWYRQSLGQGLEFLIYFQGNSAPDKSGLPSDRFSAERTGGSVSTLTIQRTQQEDSAVYLCASSRPQGNTEAFFGQGTRLTVV.

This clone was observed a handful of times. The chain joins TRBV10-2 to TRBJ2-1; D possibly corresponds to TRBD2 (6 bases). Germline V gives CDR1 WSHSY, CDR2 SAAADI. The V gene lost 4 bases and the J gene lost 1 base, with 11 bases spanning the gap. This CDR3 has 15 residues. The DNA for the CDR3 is TGCGCCAGCAGTGCCAGAAGCGGGTCCTACAATGAGCAGTTCTTC. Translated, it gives CASSARSGSYNEQFF.

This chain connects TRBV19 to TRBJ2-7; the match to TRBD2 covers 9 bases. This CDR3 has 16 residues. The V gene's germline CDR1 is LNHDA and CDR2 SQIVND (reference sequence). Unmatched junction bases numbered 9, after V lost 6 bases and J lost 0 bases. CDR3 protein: CASSTRSGRNSYEQYF. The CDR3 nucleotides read TGTGCCAGTAGCACAAGAAGCGGGAGGAACTCCTACGAGCAGTACTTC.

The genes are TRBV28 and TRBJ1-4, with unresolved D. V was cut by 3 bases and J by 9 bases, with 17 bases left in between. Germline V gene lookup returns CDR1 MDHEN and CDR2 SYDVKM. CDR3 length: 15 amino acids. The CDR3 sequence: CASSFEGPIDKKLFF. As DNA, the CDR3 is TGTGCCAGCAGTTTTGAGGGCCCCATTGATAAAAAACTGTTTTTT.

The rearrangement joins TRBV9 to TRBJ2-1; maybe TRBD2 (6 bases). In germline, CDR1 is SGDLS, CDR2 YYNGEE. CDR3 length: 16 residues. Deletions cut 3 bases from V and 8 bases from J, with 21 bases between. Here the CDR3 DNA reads TGTGCCAGCAGCGAGGTGGGTACGGGAGCGAGCGATGAGCAGTTCTTC. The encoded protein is CASSEVGTGASDEQFF.

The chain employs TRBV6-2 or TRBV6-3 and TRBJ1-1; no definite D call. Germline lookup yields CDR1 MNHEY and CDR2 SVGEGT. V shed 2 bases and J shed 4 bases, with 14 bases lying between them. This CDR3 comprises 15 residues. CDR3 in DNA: TGTGCCAGCAGTTACCCCGGACCTGCGGGCACTGAAGCTTTCTTT. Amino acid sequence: CASSYPGPAGTEAFF.

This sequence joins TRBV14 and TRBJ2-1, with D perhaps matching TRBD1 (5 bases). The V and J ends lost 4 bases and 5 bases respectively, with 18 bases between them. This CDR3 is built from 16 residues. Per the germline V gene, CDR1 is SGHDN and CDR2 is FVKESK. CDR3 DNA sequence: TGTGCCAGCAGCCCCCAGGGCCAGGCCGTTCACAATGAGCAGTTCTTC. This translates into CASSPQGQAVHNEQFF.

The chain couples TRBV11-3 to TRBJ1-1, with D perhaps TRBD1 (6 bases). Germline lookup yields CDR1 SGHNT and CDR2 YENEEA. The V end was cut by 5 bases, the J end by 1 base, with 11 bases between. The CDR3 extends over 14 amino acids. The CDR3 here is CASSAQGWNTEAFF. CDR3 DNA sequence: TGTGCCAGCAGCGCACAGGGCTGGAACACTGAAGCTTTCTTT.

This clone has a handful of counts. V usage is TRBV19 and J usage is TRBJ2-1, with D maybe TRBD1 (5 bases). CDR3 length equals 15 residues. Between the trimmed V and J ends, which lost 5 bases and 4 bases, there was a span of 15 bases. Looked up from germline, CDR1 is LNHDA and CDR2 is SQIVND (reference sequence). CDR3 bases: TGTGCCAGTAGTCCGCCAGCAGGGTCTTACAATGAGCAGTTCTTC. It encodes CASSPPAGSYNEQFF.

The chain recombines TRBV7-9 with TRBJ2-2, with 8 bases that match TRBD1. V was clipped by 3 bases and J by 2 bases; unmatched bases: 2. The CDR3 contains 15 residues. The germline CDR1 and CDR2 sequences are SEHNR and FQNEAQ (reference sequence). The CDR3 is CASSLTGANTGELFF. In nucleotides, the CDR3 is TGTGCCAGCAGCTTGACAGGGGCTAACACCGGGGAGCTGTTTTTT.

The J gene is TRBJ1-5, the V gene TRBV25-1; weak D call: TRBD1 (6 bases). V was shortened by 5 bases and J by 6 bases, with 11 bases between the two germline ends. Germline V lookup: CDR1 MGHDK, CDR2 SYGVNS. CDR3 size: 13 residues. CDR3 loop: CASSRGLGQPQHF. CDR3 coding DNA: TGTGCCAGCAGTAGGGGGTTGGGTCAGCCCCAGCATTTT.

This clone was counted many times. CDR3 sequence: CASSLSPSASYNEQFF. CDR3 in DNA: TGTGCCAGCAGCTTAAGTCCTAGCGCTTCCTACAATGAGCAGTTCTTC. The gene calls are TRBV7-3 and TRBJ2-1; D perhaps matches TRBD2 (6 bases). The germline V gene has CDR1 SGHTA and CDR2 FQGTGA. The CDR3 is 16 amino acids. Trimming left V 1 base short and J 1 base short, with 11 bases between.